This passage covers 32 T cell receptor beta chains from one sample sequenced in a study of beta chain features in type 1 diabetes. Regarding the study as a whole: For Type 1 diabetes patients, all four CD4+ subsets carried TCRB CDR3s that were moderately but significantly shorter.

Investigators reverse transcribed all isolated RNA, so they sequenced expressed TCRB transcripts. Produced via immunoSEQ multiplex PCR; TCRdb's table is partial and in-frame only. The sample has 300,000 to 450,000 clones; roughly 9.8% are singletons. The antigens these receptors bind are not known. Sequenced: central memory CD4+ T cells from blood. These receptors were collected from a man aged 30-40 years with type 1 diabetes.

CDR3 loop: CASSLERPGTGMTDTQYF. The DNA for the CDR3 is TGTGCCAGCAGCTTAGAGAGACCCGGGACAGGGATGACAGATACGCAGTATTTT. The chain combines TRBV7-2 with TRBJ2-3; 9 positions agree with TRBD1. V shed 1 base, J shed 3 bases, and the junction held 11 bases outside the gene matches. Germline V gives CDR1 SGHTA, CDR2 FQGNSA. This CDR3 region has 18 residues. The full variable domain, its missing parts supplied by reference TRBV7-2 and TRBJ2-3, is GAGVSQSPSNKVTEKGKDVELRCDPISGHTALYWYRQSLGQGLEFLIYFQGNSAPDKSGLPSDRFSAERTGGSVSTLTIQRTQQEDSAVYLCASSLERPGTGMTDTQYFGPGTRLTVL.

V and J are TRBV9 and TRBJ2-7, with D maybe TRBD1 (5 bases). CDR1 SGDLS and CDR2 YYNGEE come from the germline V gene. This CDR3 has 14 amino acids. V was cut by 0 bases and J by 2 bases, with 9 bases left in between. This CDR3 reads CASSVAATAYEQYF. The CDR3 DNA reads TGTGCCAGCAGCGTAGCGGCGACAGCCTACGAGCAGTACTTC.

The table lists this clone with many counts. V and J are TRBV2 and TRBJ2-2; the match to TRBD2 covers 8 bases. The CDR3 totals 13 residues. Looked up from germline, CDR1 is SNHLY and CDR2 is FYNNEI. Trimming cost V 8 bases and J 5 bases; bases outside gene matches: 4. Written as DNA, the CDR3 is TGTGCCAGCCACCCGGGGGGGACCGGGGAGCTGTTTTTT. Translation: CASHPGGTGELFF.

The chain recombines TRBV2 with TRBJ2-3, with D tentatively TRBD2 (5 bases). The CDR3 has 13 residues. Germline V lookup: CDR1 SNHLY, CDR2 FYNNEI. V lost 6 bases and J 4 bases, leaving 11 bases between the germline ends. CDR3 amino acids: CASSLTGSDTQYF. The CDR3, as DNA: TGTGCCAGCAGCCTCACGGGGTCAGATACGCAGTATTTT. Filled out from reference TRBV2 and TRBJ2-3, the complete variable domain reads EPEVTQTPSHQVTQMGQEVILRCVPISNHLYFYWYRQILGQKVEFLVSFYNNEISEKSEIFDDQFSVERPDGSNFTLKIRSTKLEDSAMYFCASSLTGSDTQYFGPGTRLTVL.

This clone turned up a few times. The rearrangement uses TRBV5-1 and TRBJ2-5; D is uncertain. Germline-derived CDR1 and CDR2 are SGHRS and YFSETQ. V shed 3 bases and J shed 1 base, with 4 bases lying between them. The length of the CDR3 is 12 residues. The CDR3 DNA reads TGCGCCAGCAGCTCATCCCAAGAGACCCAGTACTTC. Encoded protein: CASSSSQETQYF.

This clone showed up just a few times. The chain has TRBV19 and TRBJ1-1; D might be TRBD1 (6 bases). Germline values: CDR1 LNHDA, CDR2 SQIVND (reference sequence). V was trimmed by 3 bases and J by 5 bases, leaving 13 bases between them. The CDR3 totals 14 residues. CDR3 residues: CASSIGGLRTEAFF. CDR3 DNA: TGTGCCAGTAGTATCGGGGGGCTGAGGACTGAAGCTTTCTTT.

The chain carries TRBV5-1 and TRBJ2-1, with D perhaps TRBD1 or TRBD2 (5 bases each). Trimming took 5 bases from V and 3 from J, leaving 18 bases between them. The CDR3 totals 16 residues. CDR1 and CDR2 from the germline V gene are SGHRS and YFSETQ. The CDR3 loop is CASRPSGTPHYNEQFF. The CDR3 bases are TGCGCCAGCAGACCTTCCGGGACCCCTCACTACAATGAGCAGTTCTTC.

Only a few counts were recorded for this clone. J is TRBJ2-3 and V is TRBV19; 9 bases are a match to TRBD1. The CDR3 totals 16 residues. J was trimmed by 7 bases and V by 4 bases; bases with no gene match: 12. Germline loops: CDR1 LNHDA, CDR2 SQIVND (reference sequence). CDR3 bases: TGTGCCAGTAGTAAAGCGCCGGGACAGGGACCTTATACGCAGTATTTT. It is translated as CASSKAPGQGPYTQYF.

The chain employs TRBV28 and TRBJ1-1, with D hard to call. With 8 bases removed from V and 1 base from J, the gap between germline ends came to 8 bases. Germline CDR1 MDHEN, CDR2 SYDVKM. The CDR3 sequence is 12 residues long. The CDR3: CASGVQNTEAFF. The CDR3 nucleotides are TGTGCCAGCGGTGTCCAGAACACTGAAGCTTTCTTT.

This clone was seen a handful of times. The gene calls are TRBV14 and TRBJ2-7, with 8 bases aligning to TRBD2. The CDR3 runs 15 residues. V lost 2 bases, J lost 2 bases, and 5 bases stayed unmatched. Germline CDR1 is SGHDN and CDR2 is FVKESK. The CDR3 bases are TGTGCCAGCAGCCAACGAGCGGGAGTCACCTACGAGCAGTACTTC. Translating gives CASSQRAGVTYEQYF.

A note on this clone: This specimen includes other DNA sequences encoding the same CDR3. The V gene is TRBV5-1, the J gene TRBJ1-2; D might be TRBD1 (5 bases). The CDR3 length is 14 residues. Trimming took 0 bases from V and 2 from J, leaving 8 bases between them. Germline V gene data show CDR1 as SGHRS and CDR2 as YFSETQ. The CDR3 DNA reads TGCGCCAGCAGCTTGGGAGGGGAAAACTATGGCTACACCTTC. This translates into CASSLGGENYGYTF.

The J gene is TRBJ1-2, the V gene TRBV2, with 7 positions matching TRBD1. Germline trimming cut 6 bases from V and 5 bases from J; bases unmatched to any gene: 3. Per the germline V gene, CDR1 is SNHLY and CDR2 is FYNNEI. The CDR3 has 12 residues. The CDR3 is CASRGTDYGYTF. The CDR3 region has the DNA TGTGCCAGCAGGGGGACAGATTATGGCTACACCTTC.

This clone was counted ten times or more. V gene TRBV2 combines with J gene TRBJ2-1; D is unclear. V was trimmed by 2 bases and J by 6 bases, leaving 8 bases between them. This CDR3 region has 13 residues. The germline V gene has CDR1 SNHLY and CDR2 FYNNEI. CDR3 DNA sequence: TGTGCCAGCAGTGAAATTTCGGTCAATGAGCAGTTCTTC. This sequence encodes CASSEISVNEQFF.

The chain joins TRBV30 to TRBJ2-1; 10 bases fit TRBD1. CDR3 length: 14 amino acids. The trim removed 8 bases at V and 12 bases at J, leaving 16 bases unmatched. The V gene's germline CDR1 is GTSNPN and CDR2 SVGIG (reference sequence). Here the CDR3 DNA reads TGTGCCGGGCGCCGGACAGGGGGGTCATGGGGGCAGTTCTTC. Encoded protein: CAGRRTGGSWGQFF.

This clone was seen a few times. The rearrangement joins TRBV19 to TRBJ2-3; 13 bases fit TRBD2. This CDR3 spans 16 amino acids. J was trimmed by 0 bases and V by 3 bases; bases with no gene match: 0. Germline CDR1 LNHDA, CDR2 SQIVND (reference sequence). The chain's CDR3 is CASSMGLAGSTDTQYF. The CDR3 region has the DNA TGTGCCAGTAGTATGGGACTAGCGGGAAGCACAGATACGCAGTATTTT.

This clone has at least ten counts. The CDR3 nucleotides read TGTGCCAGCAGCCCGACAGGGGGCGCGTCTGCTGAAGCTTTCTTT. It specifies CASSPTGGASAEAFF. The chain has TRBV7-2 and TRBJ1-1; TRBD1 agrees at 10 bases. Unmatched junction bases numbered 9, after V lost 5 bases and J lost 6 bases. The germline V gene encodes CDR1 SGHTA and CDR2 FQGNSA. There are 15 residues in the CDR3.

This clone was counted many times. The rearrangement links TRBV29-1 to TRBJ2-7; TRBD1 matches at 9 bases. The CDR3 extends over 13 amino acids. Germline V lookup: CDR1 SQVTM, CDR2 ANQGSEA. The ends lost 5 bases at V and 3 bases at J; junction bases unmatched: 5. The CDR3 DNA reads TGCAGCGTTCCGGGACAGGGTGACTACGAGCAGTACTTC. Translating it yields CSVPGQGDYEQYF.

This CDR3 is CASSKRTGSRPQHF. CDR3 bases: TGTGCCAGCAGCAAACGGACAGGATCCAGGCCCCAGCATTTT. V and J are TRBV5-6 and TRBJ1-5, with 7 positions matching TRBD1. Germline CDR1 and CDR2: SGHDT and YYEEEE. This CDR3 is built from 14 residues. J gave up 9 bases and V 4 bases, and 10 bases lay outside the gene matches.

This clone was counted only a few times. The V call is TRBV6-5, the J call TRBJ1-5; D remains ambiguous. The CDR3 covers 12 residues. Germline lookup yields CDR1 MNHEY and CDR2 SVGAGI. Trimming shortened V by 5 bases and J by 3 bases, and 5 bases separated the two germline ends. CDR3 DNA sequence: TGTGCCAGCAGTAAGGACAATCAGCCCCAGCATTTT. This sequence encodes CASSKDNQPQHF.

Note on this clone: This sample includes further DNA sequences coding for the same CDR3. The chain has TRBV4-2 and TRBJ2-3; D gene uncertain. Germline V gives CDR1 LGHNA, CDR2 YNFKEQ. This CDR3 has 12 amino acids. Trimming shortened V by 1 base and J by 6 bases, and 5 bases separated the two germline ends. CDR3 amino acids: CASSQAGDTQYF. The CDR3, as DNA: TGTGCCAGCAGCCAAGCTGGGGATACGCAGTATTTT.

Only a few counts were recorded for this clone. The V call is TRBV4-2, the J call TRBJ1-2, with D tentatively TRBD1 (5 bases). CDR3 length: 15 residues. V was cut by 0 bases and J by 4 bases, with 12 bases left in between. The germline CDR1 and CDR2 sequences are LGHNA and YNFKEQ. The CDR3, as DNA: TGTGCCAGCAGCCAAGATTTCGCAGGGACCTATGGCTACACCTTC. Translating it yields CASSQDFAGTYGYTF.

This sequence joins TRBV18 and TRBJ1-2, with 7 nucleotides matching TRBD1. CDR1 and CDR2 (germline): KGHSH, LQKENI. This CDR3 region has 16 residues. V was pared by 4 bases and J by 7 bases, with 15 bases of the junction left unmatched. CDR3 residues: CASSRDVRQGQAGYTF. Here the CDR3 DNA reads TGTGCCAGCTCACGAGACGTGAGACAGGGCCAGGCTGGCTACACCTTC.

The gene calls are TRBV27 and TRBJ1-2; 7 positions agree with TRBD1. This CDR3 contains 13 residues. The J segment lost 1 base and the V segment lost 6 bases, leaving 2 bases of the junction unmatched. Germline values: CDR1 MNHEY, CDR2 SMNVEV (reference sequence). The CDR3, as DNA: TGTGCCAGCAGGAGACAGGGTAACTATGGCTACACCTTC. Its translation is CASRRQGNYGYTF.

DNA of the CDR3: TGTGCCAGCAGGTCCCCTGGGGACAGGGGTCGCTACACCTTC. This translates into CASRSPGDRGRYTF. This rearrangement joins TRBV6-6 to TRBJ1-2, with 10 bases aligning to TRBD1. J gave up 9 bases and V 6 bases, and 10 bases lay outside the gene matches. The germline CDR1 and CDR2 sequences are MNHNY and SVGAGI (reference sequence). CDR3 size: 14 residues.

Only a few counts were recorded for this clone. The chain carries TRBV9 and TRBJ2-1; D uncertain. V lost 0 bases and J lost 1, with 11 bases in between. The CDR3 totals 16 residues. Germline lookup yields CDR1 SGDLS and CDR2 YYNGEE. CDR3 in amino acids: CASSVGGLGSYNEQFF. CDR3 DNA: TGTGCCAGCAGCGTAGGAGGTTTGGGATCCTACAATGAGCAGTTCTTC.

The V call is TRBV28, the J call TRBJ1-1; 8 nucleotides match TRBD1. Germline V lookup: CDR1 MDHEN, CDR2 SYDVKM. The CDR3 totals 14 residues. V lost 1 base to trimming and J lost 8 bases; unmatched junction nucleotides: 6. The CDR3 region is CASSLLDRAPEAFF. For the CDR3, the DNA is TGTGCCAGCAGTTTATTGGACAGGGCCCCCGAAGCTTTCTTT.

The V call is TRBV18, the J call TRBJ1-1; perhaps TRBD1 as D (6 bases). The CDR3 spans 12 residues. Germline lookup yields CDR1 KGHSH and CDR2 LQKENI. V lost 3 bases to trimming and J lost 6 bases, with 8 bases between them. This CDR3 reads CASSPDRAEAFF. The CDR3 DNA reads TGTGCCAGCTCACCGGACAGAGCTGAAGCTTTCTTT.

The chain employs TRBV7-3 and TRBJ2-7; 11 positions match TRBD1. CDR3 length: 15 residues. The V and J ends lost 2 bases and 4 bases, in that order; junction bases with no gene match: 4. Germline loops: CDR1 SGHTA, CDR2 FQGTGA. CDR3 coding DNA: TGTGCCAGCAGCTTAGCGGGACAGGGGGTTTACGAGCAGTACTTC. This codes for CASSLAGQGVYEQYF.

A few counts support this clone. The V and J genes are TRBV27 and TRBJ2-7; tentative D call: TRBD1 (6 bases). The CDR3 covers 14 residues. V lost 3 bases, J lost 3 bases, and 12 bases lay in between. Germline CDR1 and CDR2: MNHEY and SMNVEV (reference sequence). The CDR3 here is CASSLEGTHYEQYF. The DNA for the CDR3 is TGTGCCAGCAGTTTGGAAGGGACACACTACGAGCAGTACTTC.

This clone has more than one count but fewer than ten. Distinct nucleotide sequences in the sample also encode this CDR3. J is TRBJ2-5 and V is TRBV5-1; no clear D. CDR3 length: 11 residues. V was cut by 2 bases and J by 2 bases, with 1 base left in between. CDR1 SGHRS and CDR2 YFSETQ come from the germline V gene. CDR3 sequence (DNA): TGCGCCAGCAGCTTTCAAGAGACCCAGTACTTC. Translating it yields CASSFQETQYF.

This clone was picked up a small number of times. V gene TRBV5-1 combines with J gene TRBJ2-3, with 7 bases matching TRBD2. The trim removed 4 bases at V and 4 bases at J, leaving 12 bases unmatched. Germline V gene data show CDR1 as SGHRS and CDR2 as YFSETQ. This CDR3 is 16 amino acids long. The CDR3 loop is CASSLLGEGRADTQYF. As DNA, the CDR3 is TGCGCCAGCAGCCTCTTAGGGGAGGGCCGAGCAGATACGCAGTATTTT.

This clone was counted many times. The DNA of the CDR3 is TGTGCCAGTAGGTTACTAGCGTTTAACACCGGGGAGCTGTTTTTT. It translates to CASRLLAFNTGELFF. The chain joins TRBV19 to TRBJ2-2; 7 bases line up with TRBD2. V shed 6 bases and J 2 bases; nucleotides not matched to a gene: 6. This CDR3 has 15 amino acids. CDR1 is LNHDA, CDR2 SQIVND, per germline (reference sequence).